This T cell receptor (beta chain) came from a study of blood T cell repertoires in COVID-19 (TCRdb year 2020). Regarding the research as a whole: Samples from collaborators originated in the United States, Italy and Spain and spanned both the acute and convalescent phases of COVID-19. The material from the prospective study consisted of cDNA or gDNA derived from T cells, B-cell-depleted T cells, or PBMCs. The dataset comprised deeply sampled blood TCRbeta repertoires from subjects exposed to, actively infected with, or recovered from COVID-19. The repertoires were made available in a free public database intended to serve as a resource for research on the immune response to SARS-CoV-2. The samples were drawn from the first 160 participants of the ongoing ImmuneRACE study and from over a thousand subjects provided by 6 global collaborators. The sample metadata nearly always contained a de-identified subject ID, COVID-19 status, age in years and sex. HLA class I and class II types, where available, came from metadata supplied by the sample provider rather than from assay-based typing. On the study overall, not on this receptor specifically: The quantity of clinical and demographic metadata differed by source and by participant and was supplied without curation.

TCRbeta CDR3 regions were amplified from genomic DNA by means of the immunoSEQ Assay, a bias-controlled multiplex PCR. For the original study's pipeline: The number of nucleated cells in each sample was estimated from the amplification of reference gene primers within the assay. To quantify the absolute abundance of each unique TCRbeta CDR3 rearrangement, sequence reads were collapsed and filtered. Productive Simpson clonality was computed per sample as the square root of Simpson's diversity index over productive rearrangements. Not all clones reach the TCRdb copy of this immuneACCESS table, which keeps in-frame sequences only. Checked studies attribute under half of the gap to unresolved V genes and leave the rest unexplained. That table supplies the V and J calls and clone size; D and trimming were determined from the DNA. The sample includes around 250,000 clones, with about 89% observed a single time. The leading ten clones occupy 0.94% of the sample.

The CDR3 goes from the cysteine to the phenylalanine over 15 residues. The kept DNA is CDR3 alone, 45 bases in frame from the first base. From the germline V gene, CDR1 is SGHRS and CDR2 is YFSETQ. Clipping removes 1 base from V and 6 bases from J, with 5 as the unmatched junction base count. Comments on this clone: Which antigen it targets is not known. The sample holds no much larger clone one base away, and base qualities are not on file. This sample also contains other DNA sequences that code for the same CDR3.

Samples from volunteer blood donors who had recovered from COVID-19 were contributed by a second Seattle source. Whole blood was collected in K2EDTA tubes by collaborating institutions according to the institutions' own protocols. For TCRbeta analysis, collaborator samples were shipped as frozen whole blood, as isolated PBMCs, or as DNA extracted from either sample type. This clonotype originated in a woman aged 40-49 years who had recovered from COVID-19. In this chain, TRBV5-1 is recombined with TRBJ2-3, with 10 bases in between that match TRBD2. The sequenced material came from peripheral blood. The CDR3 loop reads CASSLRAGGPDTQYF. The base sequence is TGCGCCAGCAGCTTGCGAGCGGGAGGGCCCGATACGCAGTATTTT.